This T cell receptor (beta chain) was identified in a study of vaccination and CD4 T cells after COVID-19. An Oncomine TCR Beta short-read assay was used to sequence the DNA from cultured CD4+ T cells. One entry per CDR3 protein, called by TCRdb with MiXCR from the PCR reads. The sample has just over 15,000 distinct CDR3 sequences, 55% to 75% seen once. These receptors' antigens are unknown. Stated treatment: roughly 10-day PBMC culture with coronavirus spike peptide pools or control peptides (ViraFEST assay). Sequenced material: CD4+ T cells from blood, cultured in vitro. The receptor source for this set is a human donor who had recovered from COVID-19.

The V and J genes are TRBV6-5 and TRBJ2-1; D gene unclear. Germline V gene lookup returns CDR1 MNHEY and CDR2 SVGAGI. With 4 bases removed from V and 0 bases from J, the gap between germline ends came to 13 bases. The CDR3 contains 16 residues. The CDR3 region has the DNA TGTGCCAGCAGTTTTCTACTAACCCCCTCCTACAATGAGCAGTTCTTC. Its translation: CASSFLLTPSYNEQFF.